Shown below are 7 T cell receptor beta chains from a single sample sequenced in a study of T-cell reconstitution after alpha-beta-depleted transplantation in children. For TCRbeta, the library was prepared with unique molecular identifiers. Each CDR3 protein is one row after TCRdb ran MiXCR on the PCR reads. The sample yields some 290,000 distinct CDR3 sequences, 9.9% seen once. The starting material was PBMCs from the stem cell graft donor, obtained from the stem cell graft. The source of these receptors is a human donor who donated a stem cell graft to a child with SCID.

In its sample, this clonotype was seen a few times. The gene calls are TRBV5-1 and TRBJ2-5; 14 bases match TRBD2. The CDR3 consists of 19 residues. The V gene end was trimmed by 2 bases and the J gene end by 5 bases; junction bases not matched to a gene: 14. Germline V lookup: CDR1 SGHRS, CDR2 YFSETQ. CDR3 in DNA: TGCGCCAGCAGCTTTTGGACTAGCGGGGGGTCCGGAGGGGTGGAGACCCAGTACTTC. Translating gives CASSFWTSGGSGGVETQYF.

Comment on this clonotype: Given a much more abundant clone one base away, this may be a read error. The chain couples TRBV5-1 to TRBJ2-7; D possibly uses TRBD1 or TRBD2 (5 bases each). Germline values: CDR1 SGHRS, CDR2 YFSETQ. V was shortened by 4 bases and J by 3 bases, with 8 bases between the two germline ends. The CDR3 runs 12 residues. CDR3 DNA: TGCGCCAGCAGCGGGGCGGGCTACGAGCAGTACTTC. This gives the protein CASSGAGYEQYF.

This chain uses TRBV6-1 with TRBJ2-1; D ambiguous. The CDR3 has 11 residues. Per the germline V gene, CDR1 is MNHNS and CDR2 is SASEGT. V was pared by 6 bases and J by 12 bases, with 12 bases between. The CDR3 DNA is TGTGCCAGCAGGGGGAACGGATGGCAGTTCTTC. This translates into CASRGNGWQFF.

At least ten counts were recorded for this clonotype. This sequence joins TRBV10-2 and TRBJ2-7; the match to TRBD1 covers 7 bases. The CDR3 covers 14 residues. V was pared by 6 bases and J by 2 bases, with 7 bases of the junction left unmatched. Germline V gene sequence: CDR1 WSHSY, CDR2 SAAADI. The CDR3 loop is CASRSGTVTYEQYF. The CDR3 DNA reads TGCGCCAGCAGGTCCGGGACAGTAACCTACGAGCAGTACTTC.

This clonotype came up a few times. The CDR3 protein is CASSDARKNNEQFF. CDR3 nucleotide sequence: TGTGCCAGCAGCGACGCCCGAAAGAACAATGAGCAGTTCTTC. The V call is TRBV9, the J call TRBJ2-1; D is uncertain. This CDR3 spans 14 amino acids. Per germline, CDR1 SGDLS and CDR2 YYNGEE. The V end was cut by 3 bases, the J end by 5 bases, with 12 bases between.

This clonotype has only a few counts. The chain couples TRBV3-1 to TRBJ1-1; 7 nucleotides match TRBD1. Germline assignment: CDR1 LGHDT and CDR2 YNNKEL (reference sequence). With 2 bases clipped from V and 8 bases from J, the junction kept 2 bases outside the gene matches. The CDR3 consists of 12 residues. CDR3 protein: CASSQTGEEAFF. CDR3 in DNA: TGTGCCAGCAGCCAAACAGGGGAAGAAGCTTTCTTT.

The chain couples TRBV5-6 to TRBJ1-1, with D tentatively TRBD1 (6 bases). Trimming removed 3 bases at V and 1 base at J, with 16 bases between. Germline loops: CDR1 SGHDT, CDR2 YYEEEE. CDR3 length: 16 amino acids. CDR3 loop: CASSSGAGQTNTEAFF. For the CDR3, the DNA is TGTGCCAGCAGCTCGGGGGCCGGACAGACGAACACTGAAGCTTTCTTT.